What follows are 14 T cell receptor beta chains derived from one specimen sequenced in a study of cytomegalovirus exposure and HLA in healthy donors (dated by TCRdb to about 2017). Libraries were constructed by the immunoSEQ multiplex PCR assay. For the multiplex PCR, a mixture combining 60 forward primers for TCR Vbeta segments and 13 reverse primers for TCR Jbeta segments was used. The table was pulled from immuneACCESS by TCRdb, which kept in-frame rearrangements only. Such tables lose some clones; where checked, under half of the loss comes from unresolved V genes, and the rest has no known cause. The sample profile shows about 300,000 clones; roughly 88% of them were found once. Around 4.2% of the sample goes to the ten largest clones. Material for sequencing was PBMCs. The receptor set was obtained from a man aged 40-49 years in good health and CMV-seropositive.

This chain links TRBV28 with TRBJ1-2; weak D call: TRBD1 (5 bases). Germline V CDR1 and CDR2: MDHEN, SYDVKM. Trimming stripped 7 bases from V and 1 base from J, with 10 bases between. The CDR3 spans 13 residues. This CDR3 is CASNSDNNYGYTF. As DNA, the CDR3 is TGTGCCAGCAACTCGGACAATAACTATGGCTACACCTTC.

This rearrangement joins TRBV5-1 to TRBJ2-1; TRBD1 matches 10 bases. In germline, CDR1 is SGHRS, CDR2 YFSETQ. The CDR3 length is 15 residues. With V trimmed by 1 base and J by 7 bases, 5 bases remained unmatched. The CDR3: CASSLYGQGVNEQFF. DNA of the CDR3: TGCGCCAGCAGCTTGTATGGACAGGGGGTGAATGAGCAGTTCTTC. The whole variable domain, remainder taken from reference TRBV5-1 and TRBJ2-1, is KAGVTQTPRYLIKTRGQQVTLSCSPISGHRSVSWYQQTPGQGLQFLFEYFSETQRNKGNFPGRFSGRQFSNSRSEMNVSTLELGDSALYLCASSLYGQGVNEQFFGPGTRLTVL.

The V and J genes are TRBV7-8 and TRBJ2-3; TRBD2 matches at 15 bases. CDR3 size: 14 residues. Germline CDR1 is SGHVS and CDR2 is FQNEAQ. The V and J ends lost 3 bases and 14 bases, in that order; junction bases with no gene match: 6. The CDR3 loop reads CASSLAGLAGGRYF. The DNA of the CDR3 is TGTGCCAGCAGCTTGGCGGGACTAGCGGGAGGCCGGTATTTT.

In regard to this clone: Other DNA sequences in the same sample also yield this CDR3. The chain employs TRBV27 and TRBJ1-5; TRBD1 agrees at 8 bases. Trimming removed 5 bases from V and 1 base from J; junction bases left unmatched: 1. The CDR3 is made up of 14 amino acids. Germline assignment: CDR1 MNHEY and CDR2 SMNVEV (reference sequence). DNA for the CDR3: TGTGCCAGCAGTCCAGGGGGCAGCAATCAGCCCCAGCATTTT. Translating gives CASSPGGSNQPQHF.

V is TRBV5-1 and J is TRBJ2-6, with D tentatively TRBD1 (6 bases). The germline CDR1 and CDR2 sequences are SGHRS and YFSETQ. Between the trimmed V and J ends, which lost 3 bases and 2 bases, there was a span of 18 bases. The CDR3 is 18 amino acids. As DNA, the CDR3 is TGCGCCAGCAGCTCCGTCGCAGGGGTCACCACTGGGGCCAACGTCCTGACTTTC. Protein sequence: CASSSVAGVTTGANVLTF.

The chain has TRBV4-1 and TRBJ2-1; the D gene is possibly TRBD2 (7 bases). Trimming shortened V by 8 bases and J by 6 bases, and 17 bases separated the two germline ends. Germline assignment: CDR1 MGHRA and CDR2 YSYEKL. The CDR3 consists of 14 residues. The CDR3 loop is CASGRGDTGNEQFF. Written as DNA, the CDR3 is TGCGCCAGCGGACGGGGGGACACGGGCAATGAGCAGTTCTTC.

This chain uses TRBV7-9 with TRBJ1-1, with 8 bases aligning to TRBD1. Germline CDR1 and CDR2: SEHNR and FQNEAQ (reference sequence). The V gene end was trimmed by 7 bases and the J gene end by 4 bases; junction bases not matched to a gene: 11. The CDR3 covers 15 residues. The CDR3 reads CASTAYRGTATEAFF. CDR3 DNA: TGTGCCAGCACTGCCTACAGGGGGACGGCCACTGAAGCTTTCTTT.

This chain links TRBV18 with TRBJ1-1; D perhaps matches TRBD1 (5 bases). The germline CDR1 and CDR2 sequences are KGHSH and LQKENI. V was shortened by 1 base and J by 1 base, with 16 bases between the two germline ends. The CDR3 extends over 17 amino acids. In DNA, the CDR3 is TGTGCCAGCTCACCACAGAAGATTCGGGGGGAGAACACTGAAGCTTTCTTT. Protein sequence: CASSPQKIRGENTEAFF.

This clone was observed a handful of times. CDR3 loop: CASRDRVSNQPQHF. CDR3 nucleotide sequence: TGTGCCAGCAGAGACAGGGTTAGCAATCAGCCCCAGCATTTT. The V gene is TRBV2, the J gene TRBJ1-5; 7 nucleotides match TRBD1. This CDR3 comprises 14 residues. Germline V gene data show CDR1 as SNHLY and CDR2 as FYNNEI. V was pared by 6 bases and J by 0 bases, with 2 bases of the junction left unmatched.

The gene calls are TRBV10-2 and TRBJ2-1, with D unclear. V was trimmed by 2 bases and J by 8 bases, leaving 7 bases between them. The CDR3 spans 12 residues. CDR1 and CDR2 from the germline V gene are WSHSY and SAAADI. This chain's CDR3 is CASSEPLHEQFF. In DNA form, the CDR3 reads TGCGCCAGCAGTGAGCCCCTCCATGAGCAGTTCTTC.

The chain links TRBV11-2 to TRBJ2-7; 8 bases are shared with TRBD2. Trimming took 1 base from V and 2 from J; bases not matched to a gene: 7. Germline V gives CDR1 SGHAT, CDR2 FQNNGV. CDR3 length equals 16 residues. The CDR3 region has the DNA TGTGCCAGCAGCTTAGCGGGGCTAGCGGGCGCCTACGAGCAGTACTTC. Protein sequence: CASSLAGLAGAYEQYF.

Only a few counts were recorded for this clone. The chain combines TRBV29-1 with TRBJ1-4; 8 positions agree with TRBD1. V was clipped by 6 bases and J by 6 bases; unmatched bases: 3. Germline V lookup: CDR1 SQVTM, CDR2 ANQGSEA. The CDR3 loop spans 12 amino acids. CDR3 amino acids: CSVTGVDEKLFF. The CDR3 DNA follows: TGCAGCGTGACAGGGGTGGATGAAAAACTGTTTTTT.

The chain is built from TRBV5-6 and TRBJ1-2, with D tentatively TRBD1 (5 bases). The CDR3 contains 15 residues. Germline V lookup: CDR1 SGHDT, CDR2 YYEEEE. Trimming left V 1 base short and J 4 bases short, with 14 bases between. In nucleotides, the CDR3 is TGTGCCAGCAGCTTGCCAGGACACCGGCCCTATGGCTACACCTTC. It specifies CASSLPGHRPYGYTF.

The rearrangement uses TRBV6-1 and TRBJ2-7, with 9 nucleotides matching TRBD1. With 4 bases clipped from V and 3 bases from J, the junction kept 7 bases outside the gene matches. The CDR3 runs 15 residues. The germline V gene has CDR1 MNHNS and CDR2 SASEGT. CDR3 amino acids: CASSARTGACYEQYF. CDR3 nucleotide sequence: TGTGCCAGCAGTGCCCGGACAGGGGCCTGCTACGAGCAGTACTTC.